Here is one T cell receptor (beta chain) with its context. The antigen remains undetermined. Trimming took off 6 bases at V and 4 bases at J, with 9 bases between the two ends. This CDR3 has 12 residues. Per germline, CDR1 MNHNS and CDR2 SASEGT. This entry comes from a study of Graves' ophthalmopathy and Graves' hyperthyroidism. In the study overall: Peripheral blood samples were taken at initial diagnosis, before any treatment. Study results and limitations: Appearing in blood as well were most expanded thyroid clonotypes above 0.001 frequency. The model reached 65% to 71% sensitivity and under 75% specificity for predicting ophthalmopathy progression.

For repertoire sequencing, the TCR beta CDR3 regions were amplified from RNA transcripts. An initial RT-PCR round employing HTBI primers preceded a second-round multiplex PCR. From the multiplex PCR reads, TCRdb called clonotypes with MiXCR, one entry per CDR3 protein. The sample carries about 480,000 distinct CDR3 sequences, approximately 15% recorded once. The source of this sequence is a woman in her 30s with Graves' ophthalmopathy. The V call is TRBV6-1, the J call TRBJ1-1; D is uncertain. Source material: blood. CDR3 residues: CASSGPSTEAFF. The CDR3 DNA follows: TGTGCCAGCAGCGGACCGAGCACTGAAGCTTTCTTT.